What follows describes a single T cell receptor (beta chain). Its antigen is as yet unknown. Regarding treatment: oral pan-JAK inhibitor, 5-10 mg twice daily. Sorting separated CD4+ and CD8+ T cells out of PBMCs. V lost 0 bases and J 7 bases, leaving 13 bases between the germline ends. Germline CDR1 and CDR2: SGDLS and YYNGEE. The length of the CDR3 is 14 residues. Investigators isolated RNA and reverse transcribed it into cDNA to act as the sequencing template. The method was immunoSEQ multiplex PCR; TCRdb's version includes in-frame clones alone and lacks a portion of them. The data contain about 200,000 clones, 35% to 40% of them singletons. This sample was included in a study of CD8+ T cells in alopecia areata. As for the study in general: Oral tofacitinib, 5 to 10 mg twice daily, was given in an open-label trial. Whole-study results and caveats: The study found TCR sharing across patients less clear than in mice, possibly for HLA reasons. Researchers report lesional scalp, most notably alopecia totalis/universalis, outstripped normal scalp in clonality.

The genes are TRBV9 and TRBJ1-1; D possibly corresponds to TRBD1 (5 bases). This receptor was taken from a human donor with alopecia areata. The specimen was CD4+ T cells sorted from blood, collected at approximately week 30, from a patient treated with tofacitinib. The DNA for the CDR3 is TGTGCCAGCAGCGTAGAGGGGAGGCAGGATGAAGCTTTCTTT. Translating gives CASSVEGRQDEAFF.